These 10 T cell receptor beta chains came from one sample sequenced in a study of blood T cells in healthy people across ages. A second PCR of roughly 7 to 11 cycles used a sample-barcoded 5' primer and a J-beta primer mix. MiXCR was run by TCRdb on the 5' RACE reads, yielding one entry per CDR3 protein. The data hold about 1 million distinct CDR3 sequences, with more than 40% observed a single time. Sequenced sample: blood. The origin of the receptors is a woman between 55 and 75 years old in good health.

This clonotype was observed a handful of times. V gene TRBV10-1 combines with J gene TRBJ2-1, with 11 bases lining up with TRBD2. J gave up 5 bases and V 9 bases, and 6 bases lay outside the gene matches. Germline V lookup: CDR1 WNHNN, CDR2 SYGVQD (reference sequence). The CDR3 has 14 residues. CDR3 nucleotides: TGCGCCAGTTCGACTAGCGGGATTAACAATGAGCAGTTCTTC. It yields the protein CASSTSGINNEQFF.

The chain links TRBV20-1 to TRBJ2-7; 8 nucleotides match TRBD2. With the DNA end fitting TRBJ2-5 better, the J assignment may be wrong. The CDR3 extends over 16 amino acids. CDR1 and CDR2 (germline): DFQATT, SNEGSKA (reference sequence). The CDR3, as DNA: TGCAGTGCTAGTACCATGGGTAGCGGGATGGGGCAGACCCAGTACTTC. Protein sequence: CSASTMGSGMGQTQYF.

As to this clonotype: A read error may be the cause here, since a much bigger clone is one base away. CDR3 DNA sequence: TGTGCCAGCAGTCTCCGAGTAGTTTCCGGGGAGCTGTTTTTT. It codes for CASSLRVVSGELFF. This chain joins TRBV12-3 or TRBV12-4 and TRBJ2-2, with D unclear. V lost 5 bases, J lost 6 bases, and 13 bases lay in between. This CDR3 comprises 14 residues.

This rearrangement joins TRBV12-3 or TRBV12-4 to TRBJ2-3, with TRBD2 identical over 7 bases. The CDR3 sequence is 16 residues long. The ends lost 3 bases at V and 0 bases at J; junction bases unmatched: 6. CDR3 bases: TGTGCCAGCAGTTTTCTAAGCGGGACTAGCACAGATACGCAGTATTTT. Translation gives CASSFLSGTSTDTQYF.

This clonotype has more than one count but fewer than ten. This chain uses TRBV28 with TRBJ2-5; 7 bases line up with TRBD1. The tail of the sequence fits TRBJ2-7 better, so the J call may be wrong. Germline V gives CDR1 MDHEN, CDR2 SYDVKM. There are 13 residues in the CDR3. The CDR3 spells CASRYRGNYEQYF. The CDR3 nucleotides read TGTGCCAGCAGATACAGGGGAAACTACGAGCAGTACTTC.

This clonotype was seen a few times. The chain recombines TRBV15 with TRBJ2-5; TRBD2 matches 7 bases. The DNA end favors TRBJ2-7, so the J call may be wrong. CDR3 size: 15 residues. Germline lookup yields CDR1 LNHNV and CDR2 YYDKDF (reference sequence). In DNA, the CDR3 is TGTGCCACCAGCAGAGGGGGGGGAGGATCCTACGAGCAGTACTTC. Residues: CATSRGGGGSYEQYF.

This clonotype was counted many times. The chain is built from TRBV5-1 and TRBJ2-1, with 8 bases lining up with TRBD2. V gave up 4 bases and J gave up 8 bases; unmatched junction bases: 8. Germline V lookup: CDR1 SGHRS, CDR2 YFSETQ. This CDR3 region has 14 residues. Written as DNA, the CDR3 is TGCGCCAGCAGCACCGTGAGCGGGAGCGATGAGCAGTTCTTC. The encoded protein is CASSTVSGSDEQFF.

This clonotype has more than one count but fewer than ten. The rearrangement uses TRBV5-6 and TRBJ2-3; TRBD1 or TRBD2 may be the D gene (5 bases each). V shed 4 bases and J shed 2 bases, with 17 bases lying between them. Germline lookup yields CDR1 SGHDT and CDR2 YYEEEE. The CDR3 is 16 amino acids. The CDR3 coding sequence is TGTGCCAGCAGCCGATGGGGACGCGGACTCACAGATACGCAGTATTTT. The encoded protein is CASSRWGRGLTDTQYF.

This clonotype was counted a few times. The chain uses TRBV6-5 and TRBJ2-7; TRBD2 might be the D (6 bases). Per the germline V gene, CDR1 is MNHEY and CDR2 is SVGAGI. The CDR3 is made up of 14 amino acids. V was clipped by 5 bases and J by 4 bases, with 15 bases between them. CDR3: CASSLSGEGYEQYF. CDR3 nucleotide sequence: TGTGCCAGCAGTCTTTCGGGAGAAGGGTACGAGCAGTACTTC.

This clonotype was seen only a few times. The genes are TRBV6-5 and TRBJ2-7; no clear D. Trimming removed 0 bases at V and 4 bases at J, with 13 bases between. The CDR3 consists of 15 residues. Germline lookup yields CDR1 MNHEY and CDR2 SVGAGI. The CDR3 bases are TGTGCCAGCAGTTACTCGGAGATCCCTAGGTACGAGCAGTACTTC. This encodes CASSYSEIPRYEQYF.